The entry that follows covers one T cell receptor beta chain sequence. One junction end disagrees with the germline gene, perhaps due to a read error. The sample comes from a study of regulatory T cells in long-lasting Graves disease. About the research overall: Graves' cases, newly diagnosed, had used antithyroid drugs under 3 months.

Arm-PCR of CDR3 regions and iRepertoire HTBI primers were used to build TCR beta libraries. Using its own MiXCR run on the multiplex PCR reads, TCRdb lists one record per CDR3 protein. The data hold roughly 380,000 distinct CDR3 sequences, with approximately 15% observed a single time. As for time point: newly diagnosed GD, antithyroid drugs for less than 3 months. There was RNA extracted from PBMCs, and the TCR library was made from it. Separately, the same data were catalogued under a study of T cells in Graves' hyperthyroidism and ophthalmopathy. As that report states: With a median lead of about 6.9 months before onset, the model predicted ophthalmopathy.

This receptor was obtained from a man in his forties or fifties with Graves disease. The starting material was peripheral blood mononuclear cells (PBMCs), obtained at new diagnosis, from a patient treated with antithyroid drugs.

The CDR3 coding sequence is TGTACCAGCAGTTTTGGTGCCTCTGAGCAGTTCTTC. Translated: CTSSFGASEQFF. The rearrangement uses TRBV12-3 or TRBV12-4 and TRBJ2-1; unclear D gene. The CDR3 loop spans 12 amino acids.